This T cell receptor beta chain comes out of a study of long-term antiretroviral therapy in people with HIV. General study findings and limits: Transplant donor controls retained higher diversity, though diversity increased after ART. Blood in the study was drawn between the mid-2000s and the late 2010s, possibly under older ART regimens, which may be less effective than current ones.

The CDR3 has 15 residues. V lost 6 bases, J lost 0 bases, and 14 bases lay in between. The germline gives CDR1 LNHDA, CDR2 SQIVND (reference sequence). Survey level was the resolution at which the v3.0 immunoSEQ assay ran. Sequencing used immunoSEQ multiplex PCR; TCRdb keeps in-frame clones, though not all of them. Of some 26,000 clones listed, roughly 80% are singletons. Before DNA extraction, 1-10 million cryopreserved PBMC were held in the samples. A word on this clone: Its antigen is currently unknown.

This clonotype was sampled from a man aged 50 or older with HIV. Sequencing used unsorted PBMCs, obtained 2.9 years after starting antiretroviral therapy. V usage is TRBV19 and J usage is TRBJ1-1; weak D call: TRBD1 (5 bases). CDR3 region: CASSSKETVNTEAFF. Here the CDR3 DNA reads TGTGCCAGTAGCTCCAAGGAGACAGTGAACACTGAAGCTTTCTTT.